The source of this T cell receptor beta chain is a study of CD8+ T cells in alopecia areata. As for the study in general: Severity scores in treated patients reflected the percentage of scalp affected.

RNA, once extracted, was reverse transcribed into cDNA for use as the sequencing template. The method was immunoSEQ multiplex PCR; TCRdb's version includes in-frame clones alone and lacks a portion of them. The sample has hundreds of thousands of clones; roughly 50% are singletons. The germline V gene encodes CDR1 GTSNPN and CDR2 SVGIG (reference sequence). The CDR3 has 16 residues. V dropped 4 bases and J dropped 0 bases, with 16 bases sitting between them. Treatment of the sample: oral pan-JAK inhibitor, 5-10 mg twice daily. The specimen comprised CD4+ T cells sorted from blood, sampled at week 24, from a patient treated with tofacitinib. This chain uses TRBV30 with TRBJ1-5; D perhaps matches TRBD1 (5 bases). The clonotype originates from a human donor with alopecia areata. The CDR3 is CAWTPGSGYSNQPQHF. CDR3 nucleotide sequence: TGTGCCTGGACCCCAGGGTCTGGATATAGCAATCAGCCCCAGCATTTT.